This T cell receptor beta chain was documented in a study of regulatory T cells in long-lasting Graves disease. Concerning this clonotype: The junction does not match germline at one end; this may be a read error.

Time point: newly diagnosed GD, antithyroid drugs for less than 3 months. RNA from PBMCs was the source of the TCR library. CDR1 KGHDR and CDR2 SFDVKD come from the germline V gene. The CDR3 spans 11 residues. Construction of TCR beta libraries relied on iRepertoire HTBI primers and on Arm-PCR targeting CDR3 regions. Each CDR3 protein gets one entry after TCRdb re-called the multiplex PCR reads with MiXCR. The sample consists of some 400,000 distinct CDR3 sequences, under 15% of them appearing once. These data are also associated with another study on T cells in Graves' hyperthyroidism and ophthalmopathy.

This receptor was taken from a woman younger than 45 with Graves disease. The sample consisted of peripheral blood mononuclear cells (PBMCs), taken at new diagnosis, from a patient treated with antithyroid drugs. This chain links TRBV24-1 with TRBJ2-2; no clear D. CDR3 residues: CAISDPPELFF. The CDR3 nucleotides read TGTGCCATCAGTGACCCCCCGGAGCTGTTTTTT.